This T cell receptor (beta chain) was captured in a study of molecular identifiers for immune sequencing clone quantification. Study results and caveats: More than 97% of effector molecules, versus under 1% of naive-cell molecules, belonged to clones above 20 RNA copies.

Trimming pared 3 bases from V and 7 bases from J, leaving 7 bases between. Germline values: CDR1 PRHDT, CDR2 FYEKMQ (reference sequence). The CDR3 loop spans 11 amino acids. This clonotype was counted many times. Its antigen remains unknown. Listed TCR primers and previously described methods were used for bulk TCR libraries. TCRdb reprocessed the PCR reads via MiXCR and lists one record per CDR3 protein. The table has a few hundred thousand distinct CDR3 sequences, approximately 25% seen once; the top ten hold 0.76%. The sequenced material came from naive CD8+ T cells from blood, with Jurkat cell RNA spiked in. Subset of the sample: FACS-sorted CD8+CD4-CCR7+CD45RA+ naive T cells. J is TRBJ2-7 and V is TRBV13, with unresolved D. This clonotype was sampled from a human donor in good health. Some libraries in this study had Jurkat cell RNA spiked in. Here the CDR3 reads CASSFGLEQYF. The CDR3 DNA reads as TGTGCCAGCAGCTTCGGCCTGGAGCAGTACTTC.